This entry features one T cell receptor (beta chain) sequence. The target antigen is unknown. Method: immunoSEQ multiplex PCR; TCRdb's copy keeps in-frame clones and lacks some. The sample shows under 35,000 clones, about four fifths of them seen only once. The V gene's germline CDR1 is MNHEY and CDR2 SVGAGI. The V end lost 4 bases, the J end lost 4 bases, and 11 bases lay between the germline ends. The CDR3 length is 14 residues. The data were obtained in a study of T cells in localized non-small cell lung cancer. Study-wide findings and caveats: A denser population of T cells in blood accompanied longer overall survival. Measurement of T cell clonality placed uninvolved adjacent lung highest, above the level in tumor. Adjacent lung held a median 57 of the top 100 tumor clones.

The sample was peripheral blood, taken before any cancer treatment. The V call is TRBV6-5, the J call TRBJ1-5, with D unresolved. The sequence was obtained from an older male donor with stage III squamous cell lung carcinoma. In DNA form, the CDR3 reads TGTGCCAGCAGTTGGTCAGGCCGAAATCAGCCCCAGCATTTT. Translating it yields CASSWSGRNQPQHF.